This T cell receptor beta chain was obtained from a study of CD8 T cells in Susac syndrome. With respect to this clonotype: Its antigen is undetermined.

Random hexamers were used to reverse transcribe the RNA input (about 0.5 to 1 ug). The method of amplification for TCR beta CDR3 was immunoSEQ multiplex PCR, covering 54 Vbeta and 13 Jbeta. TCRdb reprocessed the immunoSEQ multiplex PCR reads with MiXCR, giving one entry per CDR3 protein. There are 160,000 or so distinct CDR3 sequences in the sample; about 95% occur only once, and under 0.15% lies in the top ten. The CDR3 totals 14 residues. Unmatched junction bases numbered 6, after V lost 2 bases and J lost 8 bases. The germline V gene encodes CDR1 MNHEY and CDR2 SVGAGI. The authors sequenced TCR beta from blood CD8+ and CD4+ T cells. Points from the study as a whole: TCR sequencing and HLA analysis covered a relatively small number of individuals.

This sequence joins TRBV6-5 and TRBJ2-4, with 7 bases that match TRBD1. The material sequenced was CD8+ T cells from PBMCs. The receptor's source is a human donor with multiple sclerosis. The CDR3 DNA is TGTGCCAGCAGTTACGAGACTCAGGGGGACATTCAGTACTTC. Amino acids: CASSYETQGDIQYF.